Following are 19 T cell receptor beta chains from one sample sequenced in a study of T-cell reconstitution after alpha-beta-depleted transplantation in children. Unique molecular identifiers tagged the TCRbeta library. MiXCR, applied by TCRdb to the PCR reads, yields one record per CDR3 protein. The repertoire includes 90,000 to 95,000 distinct CDR3 sequences, 9% to 15% of them detected once, and about 15% sits in the top ten. The sample was PBMCs from the stem cell graft donor, taken from the stem cell graft. These receptors originate from a human donor who donated a stem cell graft to a child with inherited bone marrow failure.

This clonotype was seen ten or more times. V and J are TRBV29-1 and TRBJ2-1, with D possibly TRBD1 on 5 matching bases. The CDR3 is 12 amino acids. The V end was cut by 4 bases, the J end by 6 bases, with 10 bases between. CDR1 SQVTM and CDR2 ANQGSEA come from the germline V gene. In DNA form, the CDR3 reads TGCAGCGTTGGACAGTTCGGCAATGAGCAGTTCTTC. Translation gives CSVGQFGNEQFF.

This clonotype came up many times. This chain connects TRBV5-1 to TRBJ1-5; 9 nucleotides agree with TRBD1. This CDR3 is built from 15 residues. J lost 5 bases, V lost 1 base, and 4 bases had no gene match. Germline loops: CDR1 SGHRS, CDR2 YFSETQ. The CDR3 loop reads CASSLTGGIDQPQHF. CDR3 in DNA: TGCGCCAGCAGCTTGACAGGGGGCATCGATCAGCCCCAGCATTTT.

This clonotype was recorded at least ten times. V and J are TRBV4-2 and TRBJ2-5, with TRBD2 matching over 10 bases. CDR1 LGHNA and CDR2 YNFKEQ come from the germline V gene. V gave up 4 bases and J gave up 5 bases; unmatched junction bases: 16. There are 18 residues in the CDR3. The DNA for the CDR3 is TGTGCCAGCAGCCGACCCCGGGAGGCTAGCGGGAGAGGGGAGACCCAGTACTTC. Protein sequence: CASSRPREASGRGETQYF.

This clonotype was counted many times. The gene calls are TRBV27 and TRBJ1-5; TRBD1 aligns across 11 bases. Germline CDR1 MNHEY, CDR2 SMNVEV (reference sequence). The V gene end was trimmed by 5 bases and the J gene end by 3 bases; junction bases not matched to a gene: 3. The CDR3 is 15 residues long. Here the CDR3 DNA reads TGTGCCAGCAGTCTGGGACAGGGGGTCAATCAGCCCCAGCATTTT. Residues: CASSLGQGVNQPQHF.

This clonotype showed up many times. The J gene is TRBJ2-1, the V gene TRBV6-2 or TRBV6-3; TRBD1 might be the D (6 bases). Germline loops: CDR1 MNHEY, CDR2 SVGEGT. V was trimmed by 6 bases and J by 8 bases, leaving 20 bases between them. CDR3 length: 15 residues. CDR3 bases: TGTGCCAGCAGCCTGCAGGAAGGGGGATACGATGAGCAGTTCTTC. Protein sequence: CASSLQEGGYDEQFF.

The chain recombines TRBV20-1 with TRBJ2-7; 10 bases are a match to TRBD1. J gave up 1 base and V 3 bases, and 6 bases lay outside the gene matches. This CDR3 has 15 residues. The V gene's germline CDR1 is DFQATT and CDR2 SNEGSKA (reference sequence). The CDR3 sequence: CSASAGDRGSYEQYF. The DNA of the CDR3 is TGCAGTGCTAGCGCCGGGGACAGGGGATCCTACGAGCAGTACTTC.

The gene calls are TRBV5-1 and TRBJ2-7, with a weak D call TRBD1 (5 bases). Looked up from germline, CDR1 is SGHRS and CDR2 is YFSETQ. This CDR3 is built from 14 residues. V lost 0 bases to trimming and J lost 7 bases, with 14 bases between them. The CDR3, as DNA: TGCGCCAGCAGCTTGGGCAGGGCAGCTTTGGAGCAGTACTTC. Amino acid sequence: CASSLGRAALEQYF.

The chain uses TRBV20-1 and TRBJ1-2; D might be TRBD1 (5 bases). The CDR3 length is 16 residues. V lost 0 bases, J lost 5 bases, and 19 bases lay in between. The V gene's germline CDR1 is DFQATT and CDR2 SNEGSKA (reference sequence). CDR3 amino acids: CSARDFFRDSSYGYTF. CDR3 DNA: TGCAGTGCTAGAGATTTCTTCCGGGACTCCTCATATGGCTACACCTTC.

This clonotype was counted ten times or more. V and J are TRBV20-1 and TRBJ1-2; D not resolved. This CDR3 is 11 amino acids long. CDR1 is DFQATT, CDR2 SNEGSKA, per germline (reference sequence). V was cut by 6 bases and J by 0 bases, with 5 bases left in between. CDR3 protein: CSANPNYGYTF. The CDR3 DNA sequence: TGCAGTGCCAATCCTAACTATGGCTACACCTTC.

The gene calls are TRBV29-1 and TRBJ1-1; D possibly corresponds to TRBD1 (6 bases). Trimming removed 3 bases from V and 6 bases from J, with 17 bases in between. CDR3 length: 14 amino acids. In germline, CDR1 is SQVTM, CDR2 ANQGSEA. For the CDR3, the DNA is TGCAGCGTTGAGGGCAAATGGGACACCCCTGAAGCTTTCTTT. It specifies CSVEGKWDTPEAFF.

This clonotype appeared many times. This chain uses TRBV27 with TRBJ1-4; no firm D call. Germline CDR1 reads MNHEY; CDR2 reads SMNVEV (reference sequence). V shed 6 bases and J shed 7 bases, with 15 bases lying between them. The CDR3 has 14 residues. CDR3: CASRRGTPLEKLFF. The CDR3 nucleotides read TGTGCCAGCAGACGCGGCACGCCGCTTGAAAAACTGTTTTTT.

In this sample, this clonotype turned up many times. The genes are TRBV5-1 and TRBJ2-7; possible D gene TRBD1, 5 bases. With 0 bases removed from V and 5 bases from J, the gap between germline ends came to 6 bases. Germline CDR1 SGHRS, CDR2 YFSETQ. This CDR3 is 12 amino acids long. CDR3 in amino acids: CASSLGGHEQYF. The CDR3 DNA sequence: TGCGCCAGCAGCTTGGGGGGCCACGAGCAGTACTTC.

The chain is built from TRBV20-1 and TRBJ2-3; perhaps TRBD2 as D (5 bases). Germline CDR1 DFQATT, CDR2 SNEGSKA (reference sequence). The CDR3 sequence is 13 residues long. Trimming removed 4 bases from V and 6 bases from J, with 14 bases in between. The CDR3 loop is CSATEEAHDTQYF. For the CDR3, the DNA is TGCAGTGCTACGGAGGAGGCCCACGATACGCAGTATTTT.

There are many counts of this clonotype. CDR3 protein: CASSVGGPGELFF. The CDR3 DNA follows: TGTGCCAGCAGCGTAGGGGGCCCCGGGGAGCTGTTTTTT. The genes are TRBV9 and TRBJ2-2; D may be TRBD1 (5 bases). This CDR3 spans 13 amino acids. Germline CDR1 SGDLS, CDR2 YYNGEE. Trimming stripped 0 bases from V and 6 bases from J, with 6 bases between. The entire variable domain, with the rest obtained from reference TRBV9 and TRBJ2-2, is as follows: DSGVTQTPKHLITATGQRVTLRCSPRSGDLSVYWYQQSLDQGLQFLIQYYNGEERAKGNILERFSAQQFPDLHSELNLSSLELGDSALYFCASSVGGPGELFFGEGSRLTVL.

Ten or more counts support this clonotype. This chain joins TRBV5-1 and TRBJ2-7, with 8 positions matching TRBD1. CDR1 and CDR2 (germline): SGHRS, YFSETQ. V lost 1 base, J lost 3 bases, and 9 bases stayed unmatched. This CDR3 region has 16 residues. CDR3 in DNA: TGCGCCAGCAGCTTGCCCTTGACAGGGGCGAGCTACGAGCAGTACTTC. Translating gives CASSLPLTGASYEQYF.

With regard to this clonotype: A read error is possible here, since a much larger clone lies one base away. The chain employs TRBV20-1 and TRBJ2-1, with 9 bases aligning to TRBD2. CDR1 is DFQATT and CDR2 is SNEGSKA in the germline V gene (reference sequence). The CDR3 has 15 residues. The CDR3 here is CCARHGGRGSNEQFF. In nucleotides, the CDR3 is TGCTGTGCTAGACACGGCGGGAGGGGGTCAAATGAGCAGTTCTTC.

This clonotype has ten or more counts. The chain recombines TRBV20-1 with TRBJ2-5; 8 bases are shared with TRBD2. Looked up from germline, CDR1 is DFQATT and CDR2 is SNEGSKA (reference sequence). The CDR3 sequence is 13 residues long. Trimming at V came to 3 bases and at J to 5 bases, leaving 5 bases not matched to a gene. Here the CDR3 reads CSASVAGLETQYF. In nucleotides, the CDR3 is TGCAGTGCTAGCGTAGCGGGGTTGGAGACCCAGTACTTC.

This clonotype was found many times. This rearrangement joins TRBV9 to TRBJ1-1; D gene ambiguous. V lost 3 bases, J lost 11 bases, and 20 bases lay in between. The CDR3 has 14 amino acids. Germline V gives CDR1 SGDLS, CDR2 YYNGEE. CDR3 loop: CASSASLVGLEAFF. The CDR3 DNA sequence: TGTGCCAGCAGCGCCAGCTTGGTGGGGTTAGAGGCTTTCTTT.

This clonotype was seen ten or more times. The rearrangement links TRBV14 to TRBJ2-2, with D maybe TRBD2 (5 bases). V was shortened by 0 bases and J by 2 bases, with 10 bases between the two germline ends. The CDR3 has 16 amino acids. Germline assignment: CDR1 SGHDN and CDR2 FVKESK. Here the CDR3 reads CASSQDSGVNTGELFF. CDR3 nucleotides: TGTGCCAGCAGCCAAGATTCCGGGGTCAACACCGGGGAGCTGTTTTTT.